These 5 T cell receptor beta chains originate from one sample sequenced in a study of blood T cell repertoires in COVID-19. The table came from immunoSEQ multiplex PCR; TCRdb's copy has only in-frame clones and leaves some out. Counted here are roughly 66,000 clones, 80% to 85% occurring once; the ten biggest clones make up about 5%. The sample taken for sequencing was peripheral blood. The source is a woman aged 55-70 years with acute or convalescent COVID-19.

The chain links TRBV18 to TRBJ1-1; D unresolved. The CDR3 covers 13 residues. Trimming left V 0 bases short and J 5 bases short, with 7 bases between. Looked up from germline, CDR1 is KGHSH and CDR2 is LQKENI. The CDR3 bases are TGTGCCAGCTCACCACCGGGGAGAACTGAAGCTTTCTTT. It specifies CASSPPGRTEAFF.

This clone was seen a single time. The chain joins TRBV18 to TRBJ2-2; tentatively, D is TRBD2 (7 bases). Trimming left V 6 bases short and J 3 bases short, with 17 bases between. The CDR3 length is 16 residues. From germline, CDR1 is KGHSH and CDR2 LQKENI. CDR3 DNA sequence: TGTGCCAGCTCCCCTGGCGGGGGCCGAGACACCGGGGAGCTGTTTTTT. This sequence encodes CASSPGGGRDTGELFF.

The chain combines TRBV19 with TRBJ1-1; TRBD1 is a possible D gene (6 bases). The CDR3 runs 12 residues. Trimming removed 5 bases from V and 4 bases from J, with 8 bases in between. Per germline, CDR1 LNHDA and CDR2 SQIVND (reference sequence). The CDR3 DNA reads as TGTGCCAGTAGTTCAGGGGTCACTGAAGCTTTCTTT. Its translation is CASSSGVTEAFF.

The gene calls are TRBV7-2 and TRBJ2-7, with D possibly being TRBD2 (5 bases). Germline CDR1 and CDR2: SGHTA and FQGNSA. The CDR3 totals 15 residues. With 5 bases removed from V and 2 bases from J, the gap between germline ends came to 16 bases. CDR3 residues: CASSPRALGAYEQYF. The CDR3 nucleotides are TGTGCCAGCAGCCCGCGGGCCCTGGGCGCCTACGAGCAGTACTTC.

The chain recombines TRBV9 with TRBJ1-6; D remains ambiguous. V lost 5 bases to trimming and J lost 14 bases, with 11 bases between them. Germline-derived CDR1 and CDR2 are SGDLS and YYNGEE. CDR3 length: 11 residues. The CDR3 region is CASRYPTALHF. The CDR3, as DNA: TGTGCCAGCAGGTACCCAACGGCCCTCCACTTT.